The clone carrying this T cell receptor beta chain showed up just a few times. The sample comes from a study of naive and memory T cell subsets. TCR cDNA received a 3' ligated oligonucleotide that carried a UMI. Amplification of ligated cDNA took four PCR rounds with SP2 and nested alpha and beta constant primers. TCRdb independently ran MiXCR on the 5' RACE reads; one entry per CDR3 protein. The data show approximately 30,000 distinct CDR3 sequences, 16% seen once. The CDR3 runs 15 residues. V lost 0 bases and J lost 2, with 10 bases in between. Germline values: CDR1 SEHNR, CDR2 FQNEAQ (reference sequence).

The J gene is TRBJ1-1, the V gene TRBV7-9; a weak D match, TRBD1 (6 bases). This sequence originates from a female donor in good health. In nucleotides, the CDR3 is TGTGCCAGCAGCTTAGCGGGGGCGCCCAACACTGAAGCTTTCTTT. It is translated as CASSLAGAPNTEAFF.